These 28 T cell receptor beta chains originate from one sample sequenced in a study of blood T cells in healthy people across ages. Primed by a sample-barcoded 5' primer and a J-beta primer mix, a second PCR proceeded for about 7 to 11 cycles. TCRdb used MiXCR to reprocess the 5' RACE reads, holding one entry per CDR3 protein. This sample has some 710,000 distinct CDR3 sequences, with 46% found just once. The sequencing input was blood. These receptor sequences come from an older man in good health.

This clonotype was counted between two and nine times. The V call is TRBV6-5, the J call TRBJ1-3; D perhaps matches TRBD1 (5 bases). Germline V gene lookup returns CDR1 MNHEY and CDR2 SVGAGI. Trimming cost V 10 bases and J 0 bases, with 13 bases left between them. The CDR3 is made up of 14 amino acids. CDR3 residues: CATRSDSSGNTIYF. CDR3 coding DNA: TGTGCCACCCGATCCGACAGCTCTGGAAACACCATATATTTT.

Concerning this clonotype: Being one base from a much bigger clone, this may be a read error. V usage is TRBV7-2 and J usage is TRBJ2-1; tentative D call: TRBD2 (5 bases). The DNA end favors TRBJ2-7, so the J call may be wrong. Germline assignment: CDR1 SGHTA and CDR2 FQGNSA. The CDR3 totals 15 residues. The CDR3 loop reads CASSPSKGVYNEQYF. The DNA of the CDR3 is TGTGCCAGCAGCCCATCAAAGGGAGTCTACAATGAGCAGTACTTC.

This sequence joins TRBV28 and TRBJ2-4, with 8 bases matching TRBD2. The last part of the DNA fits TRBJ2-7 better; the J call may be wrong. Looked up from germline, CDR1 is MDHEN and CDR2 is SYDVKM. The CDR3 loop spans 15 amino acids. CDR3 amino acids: CASSPRGGGTYEQYF. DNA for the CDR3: TGTGCCAGCAGTCCCCGAGGCGGGGGGACTTACGAGCAGTACTTC.

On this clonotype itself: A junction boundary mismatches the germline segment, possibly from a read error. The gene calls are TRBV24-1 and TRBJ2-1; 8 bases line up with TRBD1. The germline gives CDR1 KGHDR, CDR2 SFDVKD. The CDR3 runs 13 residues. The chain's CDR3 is CATGDWTGNEQFF. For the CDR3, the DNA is TGTGCCACCGGTGACTGGACAGGGAATGAGCAGTTCTTC.

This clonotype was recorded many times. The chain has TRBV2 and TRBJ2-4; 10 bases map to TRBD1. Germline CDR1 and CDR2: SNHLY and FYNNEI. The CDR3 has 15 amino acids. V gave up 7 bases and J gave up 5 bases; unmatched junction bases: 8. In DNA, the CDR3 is TGTGCCAGCAAATCTGGGACAGGGGACGAAAACATTCAGTACTTC. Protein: CASKSGTGDENIQYF.

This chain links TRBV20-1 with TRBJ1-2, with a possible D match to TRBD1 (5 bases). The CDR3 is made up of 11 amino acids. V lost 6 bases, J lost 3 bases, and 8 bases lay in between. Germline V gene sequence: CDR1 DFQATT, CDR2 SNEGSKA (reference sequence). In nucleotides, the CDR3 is TGCAGTGCCCAGGGACACTATGGCTACACCTTC. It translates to CSAQGHYGYTF.

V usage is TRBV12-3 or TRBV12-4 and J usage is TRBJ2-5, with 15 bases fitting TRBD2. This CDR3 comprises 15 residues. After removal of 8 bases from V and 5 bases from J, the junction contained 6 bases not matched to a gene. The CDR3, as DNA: TGTGCCAGCGCCACCGGGACTAGCGGGAGGGAGACCCAGTACTTC. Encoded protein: CASATGTSGRETQYF.

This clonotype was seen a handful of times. This CDR3 reads CATGLAGTPEQFF. The CDR3 DNA sequence: TGTGCCACCGGGCTAGCGGGCACCCCTGAGCAGTTCTTC. The V call is TRBV24-1, the J call TRBJ2-1; the match to TRBD2 covers 8 bases. Losses at the gene ends were 9 bases for V and 9 bases for J; bases not matched to a gene: 9. Looked up from germline, CDR1 is KGHDR and CDR2 is SFDVKD. CDR3 size: 13 residues.

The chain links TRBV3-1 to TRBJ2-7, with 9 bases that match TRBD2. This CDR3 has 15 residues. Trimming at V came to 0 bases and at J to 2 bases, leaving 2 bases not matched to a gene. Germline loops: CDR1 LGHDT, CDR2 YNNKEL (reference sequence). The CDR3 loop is CASSQEGGRAYEQYF. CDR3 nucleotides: TGTGCCAGCAGCCAAGAAGGCGGGAGGGCCTACGAGCAGTACTTC.

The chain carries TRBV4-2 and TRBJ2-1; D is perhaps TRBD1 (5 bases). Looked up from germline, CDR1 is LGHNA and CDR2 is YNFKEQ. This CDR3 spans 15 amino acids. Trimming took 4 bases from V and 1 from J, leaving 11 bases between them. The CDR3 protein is CASSPMDTSYNEQFF. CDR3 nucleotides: TGTGCCAGCAGCCCTATGGACACATCCTACAATGAGCAGTTCTTC.

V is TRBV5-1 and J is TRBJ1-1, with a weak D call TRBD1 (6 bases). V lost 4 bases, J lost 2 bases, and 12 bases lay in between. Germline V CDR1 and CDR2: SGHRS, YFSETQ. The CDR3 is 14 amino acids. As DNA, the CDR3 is TGCGCCAGCAGCCCCAAACAGGGAAACACTGAAGCTTTCTTT. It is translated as CASSPKQGNTEAFF.

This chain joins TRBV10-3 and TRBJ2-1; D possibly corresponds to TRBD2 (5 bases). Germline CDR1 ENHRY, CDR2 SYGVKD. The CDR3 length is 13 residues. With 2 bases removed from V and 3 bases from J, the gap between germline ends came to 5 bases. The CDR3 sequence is CAISEGGYNEQFF. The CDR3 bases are TGTGCCATCAGTGAGGGAGGCTACAATGAGCAGTTCTTC.

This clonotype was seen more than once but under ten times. The CDR3 loop is CSVSGREETEAFF. CDR3 bases: TGCAGCGTGTCGGGACGGGAGGAGACTGAAGCTTTCTTT. The rearrangement links TRBV29-1 to TRBJ1-1; the D gene is possibly TRBD1 (5 bases). V was clipped by 6 bases and J by 5 bases, with 16 bases between them. This CDR3 has 13 residues. CDR1 SQVTM and CDR2 ANQGSEA come from the germline V gene.

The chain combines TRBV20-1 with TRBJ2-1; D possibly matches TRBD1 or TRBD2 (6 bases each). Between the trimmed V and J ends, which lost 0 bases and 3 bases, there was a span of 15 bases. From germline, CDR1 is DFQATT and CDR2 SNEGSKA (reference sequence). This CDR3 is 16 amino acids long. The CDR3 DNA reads TGCAGTGCTAGAGATCCAGGCAGGGGACTCTACAATGAGCAGTTCTTC. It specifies CSARDPGRGLYNEQFF.

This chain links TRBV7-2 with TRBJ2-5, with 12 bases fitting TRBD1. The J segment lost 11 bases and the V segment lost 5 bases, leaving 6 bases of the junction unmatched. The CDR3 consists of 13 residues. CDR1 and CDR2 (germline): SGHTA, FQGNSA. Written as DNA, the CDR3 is TGTGCCAGCAGCGTGGGACAGGGGGCTCAGCAGTACTTC. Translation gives CASSVGQGAQQYF. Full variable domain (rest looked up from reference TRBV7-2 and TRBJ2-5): GAGVSQSPSNKVTEKGKDVELRCDPISGHTALYWYRQSLGQGLEFLIYFQGNSAPDKSGLPSDRFSAERTGGSVSTLTIQRTQQEDSAVYLCASSVGQGAQQYFGPGTRLLVL.

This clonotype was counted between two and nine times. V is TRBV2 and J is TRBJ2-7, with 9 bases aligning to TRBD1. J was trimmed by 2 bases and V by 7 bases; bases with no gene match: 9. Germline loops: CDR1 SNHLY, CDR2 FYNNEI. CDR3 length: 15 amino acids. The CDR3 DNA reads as TGTGCCAGCATGGACACCGGGACAGGGACCTACGAGCAGTACTTC. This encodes CASMDTGTGTYEQYF. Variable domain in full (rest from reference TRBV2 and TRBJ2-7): EPEVTQTPSHQVTQMGQEVILRCVPISNHLYFYWYRQILGQKVEFLVSFYNNEISEKSEIFDDQFSVERPDGSNFTLKIRSTKLEDSAMYFCASMDTGTGTYEQYFGPGTRLTVT.

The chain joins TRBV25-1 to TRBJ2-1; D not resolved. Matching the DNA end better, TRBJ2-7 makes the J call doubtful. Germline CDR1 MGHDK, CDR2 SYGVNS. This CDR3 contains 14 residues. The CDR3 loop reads CASSETTSYNEQYF. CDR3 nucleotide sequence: TGTGCCAGCAGTGAAACAACCTCCTACAATGAGCAGTACTTC.

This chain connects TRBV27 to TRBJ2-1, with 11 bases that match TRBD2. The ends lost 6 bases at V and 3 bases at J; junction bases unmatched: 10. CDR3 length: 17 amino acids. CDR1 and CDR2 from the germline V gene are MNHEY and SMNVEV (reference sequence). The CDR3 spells CASRPLTSGSFYNEQFF. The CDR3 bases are TGTGCCAGCAGACCCCTAACTAGCGGGAGCTTCTACAATGAGCAGTTCTTC.

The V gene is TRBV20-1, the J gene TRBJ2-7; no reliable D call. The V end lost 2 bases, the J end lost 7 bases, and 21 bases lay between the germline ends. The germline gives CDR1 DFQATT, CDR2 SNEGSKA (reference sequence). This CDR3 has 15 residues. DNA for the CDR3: TGCAGTGCTAGAAACGCGGAGACCGCATACAATGAGCAGTACTTC. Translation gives CSARNAETAYNEQYF.

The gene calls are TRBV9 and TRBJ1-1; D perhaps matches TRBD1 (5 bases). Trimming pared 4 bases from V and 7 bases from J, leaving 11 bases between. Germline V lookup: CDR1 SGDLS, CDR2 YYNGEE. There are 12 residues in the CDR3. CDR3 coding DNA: TGTGCCAGCAGCCCACCGGGGCTTGAAGCTTTCTTT. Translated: CASSPPGLEAFF.

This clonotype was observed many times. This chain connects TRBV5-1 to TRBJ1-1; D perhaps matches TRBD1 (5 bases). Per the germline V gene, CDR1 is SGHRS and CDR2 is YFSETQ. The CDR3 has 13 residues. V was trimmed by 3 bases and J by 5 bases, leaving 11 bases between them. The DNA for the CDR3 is TGCGCCAGCAGCTCCGGGACCGATACTGAAGCTTTCTTT. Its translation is CASSSGTDTEAFF.

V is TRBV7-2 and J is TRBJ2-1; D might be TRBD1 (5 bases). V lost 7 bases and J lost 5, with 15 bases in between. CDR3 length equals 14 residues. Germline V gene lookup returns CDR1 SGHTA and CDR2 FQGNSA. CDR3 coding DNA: TGTGCCAGCAAACCTTTAGACAGTCACAATGAGCAGTTCTTC. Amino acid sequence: CASKPLDSHNEQFF.

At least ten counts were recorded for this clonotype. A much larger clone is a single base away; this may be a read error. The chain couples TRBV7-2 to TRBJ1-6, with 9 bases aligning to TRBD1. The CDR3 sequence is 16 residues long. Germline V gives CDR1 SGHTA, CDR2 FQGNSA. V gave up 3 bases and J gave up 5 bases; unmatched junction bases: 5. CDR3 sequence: CASSLTGGTNNSPLHF. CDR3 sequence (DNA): TGTGCCAGCAGCTTGACAGGGGGGACCAATAATTCACCCCTCCACTTT.

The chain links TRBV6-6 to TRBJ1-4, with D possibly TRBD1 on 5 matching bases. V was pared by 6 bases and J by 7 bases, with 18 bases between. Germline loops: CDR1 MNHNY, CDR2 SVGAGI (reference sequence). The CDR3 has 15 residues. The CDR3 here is CASSRDGDLTEKLFF. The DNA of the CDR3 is TGTGCCAGCAGCCGGGACGGGGATCTGACTGAAAAACTGTTTTTT.

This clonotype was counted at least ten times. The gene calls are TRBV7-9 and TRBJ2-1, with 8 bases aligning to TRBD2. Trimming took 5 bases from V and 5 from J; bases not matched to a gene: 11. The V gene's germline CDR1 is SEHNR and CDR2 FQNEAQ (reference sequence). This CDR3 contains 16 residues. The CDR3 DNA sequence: TGTGCCAGCAGCCCCTCCGGGGGGGGTAGAAACAATGAGCAGTTCTTC. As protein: CASSPSGGGRNNEQFF.

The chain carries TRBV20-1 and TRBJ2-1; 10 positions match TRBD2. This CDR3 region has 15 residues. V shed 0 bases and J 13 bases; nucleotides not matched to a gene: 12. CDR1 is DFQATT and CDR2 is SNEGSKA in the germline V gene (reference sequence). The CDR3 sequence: CSARDRLAGLETQFF. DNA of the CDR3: TGCAGTGCTAGAGATCGACTAGCGGGTTTGGAGACCCAGTTCTTC.

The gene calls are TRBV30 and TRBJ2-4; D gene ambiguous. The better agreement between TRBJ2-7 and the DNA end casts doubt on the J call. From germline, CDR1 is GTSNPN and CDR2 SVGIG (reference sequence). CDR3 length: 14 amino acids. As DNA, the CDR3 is TGTGCCCCCGAGTGGGGTGACATGGGATACGAGCAGTACTTC. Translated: CAPEWGDMGYEQYF.

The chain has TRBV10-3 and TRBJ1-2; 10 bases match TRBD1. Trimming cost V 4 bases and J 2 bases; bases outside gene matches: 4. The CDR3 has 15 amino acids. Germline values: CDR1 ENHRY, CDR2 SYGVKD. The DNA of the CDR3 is TGTGCCATCAGTGGATGGGACAGGGGCAACTATGGCTACACCTTC. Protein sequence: CAISGWDRGNYGYTF.